This T cell receptor beta chain was recovered during a study of vaccination and CD4 T cells after COVID-19. Study at large: Several convalescent patients had mild and one had severe PCR-confirmed SARS-CoV-2 disease. Researchers treated cells with overlapping spike peptides taken from SARS-CoV-2, HCoV-NL63, HCoV-OC43 and HCoV-229E.

The CDR3 loop spans 15 amino acids. CDR1 is DFQATT and CDR2 is SNEGSKA in the germline V gene (reference sequence). V lost 0 bases and J lost 0, with 11 bases in between. This clonotype was found a few times. Antigen: not known. At the Johns Hopkins FTIC core, DNA taken from cultured CD4+ T cells was sequenced by way of the Oncomine TCR Beta short-read assay. Once CD4+ T cells had been cultured, genomic DNA was extracted from them. TCRdb ran MiXCR on the PCR reads and lists one entry per CDR3 protein. The sample holds more than 20,000 distinct CDR3 sequences, around 45% seen once. Stated treatment: roughly 10-day PBMC culture with coronavirus spike peptide pools or control peptides (ViraFEST assay).

The chain couples TRBV20-1 to TRBJ1-1, with D tentatively TRBD1 (6 bases). The sample was CD4+ T cells from blood, cultured in vitro. The receptor comes from a human donor who had recovered from COVID-19. In DNA, the CDR3 is TGCAGTGCTAGAGATGGGGGCCGCGTGAACACTGAAGCTTTCTTT. It codes for CSARDGGRVNTEAFF.